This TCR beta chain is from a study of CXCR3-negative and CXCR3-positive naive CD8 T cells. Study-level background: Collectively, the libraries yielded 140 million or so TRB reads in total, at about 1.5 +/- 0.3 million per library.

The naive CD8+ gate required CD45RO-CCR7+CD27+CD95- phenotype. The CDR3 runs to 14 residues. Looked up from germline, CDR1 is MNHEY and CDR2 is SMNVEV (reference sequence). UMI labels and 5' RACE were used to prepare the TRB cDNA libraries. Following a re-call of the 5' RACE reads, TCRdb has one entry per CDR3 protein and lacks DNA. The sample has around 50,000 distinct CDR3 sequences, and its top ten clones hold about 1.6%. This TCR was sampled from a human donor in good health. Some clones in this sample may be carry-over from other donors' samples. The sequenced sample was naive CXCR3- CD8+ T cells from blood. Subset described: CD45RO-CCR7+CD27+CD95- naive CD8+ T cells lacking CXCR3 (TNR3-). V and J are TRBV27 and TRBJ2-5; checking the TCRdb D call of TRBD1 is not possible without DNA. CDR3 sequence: CASSLIGEGETQYF.